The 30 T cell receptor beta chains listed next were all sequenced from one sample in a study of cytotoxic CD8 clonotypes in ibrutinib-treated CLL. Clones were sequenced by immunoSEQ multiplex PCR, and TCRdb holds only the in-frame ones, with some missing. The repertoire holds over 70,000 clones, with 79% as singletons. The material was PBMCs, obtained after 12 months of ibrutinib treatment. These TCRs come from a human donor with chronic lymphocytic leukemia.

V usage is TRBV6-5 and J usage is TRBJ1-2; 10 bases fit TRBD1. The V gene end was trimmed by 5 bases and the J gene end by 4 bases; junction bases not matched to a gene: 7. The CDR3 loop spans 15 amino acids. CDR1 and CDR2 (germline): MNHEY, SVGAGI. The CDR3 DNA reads TGTGCCAGCAGTCCCGACAGGGGGCGCGTCTATGGCTACACCTTC. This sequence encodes CASSPDRGRVYGYTF.

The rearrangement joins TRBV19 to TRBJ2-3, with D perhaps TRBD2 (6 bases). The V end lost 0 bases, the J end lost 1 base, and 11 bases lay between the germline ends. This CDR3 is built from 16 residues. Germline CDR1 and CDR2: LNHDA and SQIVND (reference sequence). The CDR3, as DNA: TGTGCCAGTAGTATAGATCTACCGGGGGGCACAGATACGCAGTATTTT. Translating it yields CASSIDLPGGTDTQYF.

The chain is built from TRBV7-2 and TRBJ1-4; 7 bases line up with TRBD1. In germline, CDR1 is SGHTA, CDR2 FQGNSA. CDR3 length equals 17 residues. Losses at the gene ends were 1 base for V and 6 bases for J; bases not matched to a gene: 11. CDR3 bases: TGTGCCAGCAGCTTAGGGCAGGGGGTGGGTACGGATGAAAAACTGTTTTTT. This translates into CASSLGQGVGTDEKLFF.

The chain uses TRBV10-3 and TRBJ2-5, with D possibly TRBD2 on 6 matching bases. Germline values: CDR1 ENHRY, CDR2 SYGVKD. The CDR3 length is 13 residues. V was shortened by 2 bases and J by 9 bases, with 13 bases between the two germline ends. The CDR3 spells CAISEEVWGAQYF. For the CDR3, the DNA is TGTGCCATCAGTGAGGAGGTTTGGGGGGCCCAGTACTTC.

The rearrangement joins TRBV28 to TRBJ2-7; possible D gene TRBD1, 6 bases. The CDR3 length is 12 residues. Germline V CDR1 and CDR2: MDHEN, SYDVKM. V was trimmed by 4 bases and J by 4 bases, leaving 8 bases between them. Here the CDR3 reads CASSWGLYEQYF. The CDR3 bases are TGTGCCAGCAGTTGGGGGCTATACGAGCAGTACTTC.

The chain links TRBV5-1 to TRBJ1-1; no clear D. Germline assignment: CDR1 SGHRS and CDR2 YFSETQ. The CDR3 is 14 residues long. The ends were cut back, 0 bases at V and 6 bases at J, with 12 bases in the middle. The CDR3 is CASSLEGGRPEAFF. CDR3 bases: TGCGCCAGCAGCTTGGAGGGAGGCCGACCTGAAGCTTTCTTT.

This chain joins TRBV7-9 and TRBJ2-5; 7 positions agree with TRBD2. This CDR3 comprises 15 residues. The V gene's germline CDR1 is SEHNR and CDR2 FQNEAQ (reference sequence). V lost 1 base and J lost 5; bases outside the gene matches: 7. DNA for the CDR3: TGTGCCAGCAGCTTAGGGTCGGGGGGTCTGGAGACCCAGTACTTC. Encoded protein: CASSLGSGGLETQYF.

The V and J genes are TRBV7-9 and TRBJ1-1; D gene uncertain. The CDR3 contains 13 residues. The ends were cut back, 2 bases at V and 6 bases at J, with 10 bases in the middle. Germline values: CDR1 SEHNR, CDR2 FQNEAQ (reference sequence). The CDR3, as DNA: TGTGCCAGCAGCTTAAGCAGGTACGCTGAAGCTTTCTTT. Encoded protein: CASSLSRYAEAFF.

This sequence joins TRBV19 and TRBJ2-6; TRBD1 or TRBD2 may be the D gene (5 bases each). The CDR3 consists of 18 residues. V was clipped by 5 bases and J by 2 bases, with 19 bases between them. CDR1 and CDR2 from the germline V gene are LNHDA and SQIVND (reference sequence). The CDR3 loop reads CASSSVVVLGAGANVLTF. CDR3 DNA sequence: TGTGCCAGTAGTTCGGTTGTGGTGCTGGGGGCTGGGGCCAACGTCCTGACTTTC. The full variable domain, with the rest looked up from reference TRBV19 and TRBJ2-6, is DGGITQSPKYLFRKEGQNVTLSCEQNLNHDAMYWYRQDPGQGLRLIYYSQIVNDFQKGDIAEGYSVSREKKESFPLTVTSAQKNPTAFYLCASSSVVVLGAGANVLTFGAGSRLTVL.

The CDR3 DNA sequence: TGTGCCAGCAGCCGGCCCCCGACAATGGAGACCCAGTACTTC. This translates into CASSRPPTMETQYF. V usage is TRBV6-5 and J usage is TRBJ2-5, with D unresolved. Per the germline V gene, CDR1 is MNHEY and CDR2 is SVGAGI. The V and J ends lost 6 bases and 5 bases respectively, with 16 bases between them. The CDR3 contains 14 residues.

As DNA, the CDR3 is TGTGCCAGCAGTGACTCGCTCCAAGAGACCCAGTACTTC. This translates into CASSDSLQETQYF. The genes are TRBV27 and TRBJ2-5; D is unresolved. CDR1 and CDR2 (germline): MNHEY, SMNVEV (reference sequence). The CDR3 is 13 residues long. The ends were cut back, 5 bases at V and 1 base at J, with 8 bases in the middle.

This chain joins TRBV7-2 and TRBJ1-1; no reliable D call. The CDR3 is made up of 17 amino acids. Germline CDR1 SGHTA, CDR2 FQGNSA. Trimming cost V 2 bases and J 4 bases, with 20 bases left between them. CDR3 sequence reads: CASSLWVRPPSGTEAFF. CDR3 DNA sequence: TGTGCCAGCAGCTTATGGGTGCGACCCCCGAGTGGCACTGAAGCTTTCTTT.

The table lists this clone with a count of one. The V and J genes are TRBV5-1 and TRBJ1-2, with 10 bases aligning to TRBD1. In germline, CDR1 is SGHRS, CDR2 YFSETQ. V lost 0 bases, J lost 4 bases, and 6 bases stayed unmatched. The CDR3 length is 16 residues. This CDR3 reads CASSLAGTGDIYGYTF. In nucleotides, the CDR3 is TGCGCCAGCAGCTTGGCCGGGACAGGGGATATCTATGGCTACACCTTC.

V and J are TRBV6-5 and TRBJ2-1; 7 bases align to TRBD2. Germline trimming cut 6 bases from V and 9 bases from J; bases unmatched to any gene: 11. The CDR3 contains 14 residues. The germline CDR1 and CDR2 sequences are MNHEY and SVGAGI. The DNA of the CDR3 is TGTGCCAGCAGCCCAACCCACGCGGGAGTTGAGCAGTTCTTC. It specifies CASSPTHAGVEQFF.

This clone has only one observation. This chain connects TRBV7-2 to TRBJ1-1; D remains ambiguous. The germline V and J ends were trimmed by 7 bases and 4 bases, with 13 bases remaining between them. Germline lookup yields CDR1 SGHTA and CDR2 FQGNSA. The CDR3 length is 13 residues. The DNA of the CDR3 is TGTGCCAGCACTCGTAAGGGCGTCACTGAAGCTTTCTTT. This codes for CASTRKGVTEAFF.

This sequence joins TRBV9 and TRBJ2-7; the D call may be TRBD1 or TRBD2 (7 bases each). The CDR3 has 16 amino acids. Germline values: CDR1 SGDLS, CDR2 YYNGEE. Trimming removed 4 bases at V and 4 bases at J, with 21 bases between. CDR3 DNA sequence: TGTGCCAGCAGCCCAGGGGGGGCCCCCAACCCTTACGAGCAGTACTTC. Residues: CASSPGGAPNPYEQYF.

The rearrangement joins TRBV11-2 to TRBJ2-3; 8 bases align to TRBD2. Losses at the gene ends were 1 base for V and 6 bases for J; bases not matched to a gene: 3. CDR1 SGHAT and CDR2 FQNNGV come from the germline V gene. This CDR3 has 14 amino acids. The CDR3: CASSLAGGMDTQYF. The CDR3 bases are TGTGCCAGCAGCTTAGCGGGAGGGATGGATACGCAGTATTTT. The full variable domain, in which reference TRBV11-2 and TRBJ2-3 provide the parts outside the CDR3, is EAGVAQSPRYKIIEKRQSVAFWCNPISGHATLYWYQQILGQGPKLLIQFQNNGVVDDSQLPKDRFSAERLKGVDSTLKIQPAKLEDSAVYLCASSLAGGMDTQYFGPGTRLTVL.

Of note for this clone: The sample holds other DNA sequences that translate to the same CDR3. The chain's CDR3 is CASSQGQNTEAFF. In nucleotides, the CDR3 is TGTGCCAGCAGCCAAGGACAGAACACTGAAGCTTTCTTT. J is TRBJ1-1 and V is TRBV4-2; no reliable D call. The CDR3 is 13 amino acids. Looked up from germline, CDR1 is LGHNA and CDR2 is YNFKEQ. The germline V and J ends were trimmed by 1 base and 1 base, with 4 bases remaining between them.

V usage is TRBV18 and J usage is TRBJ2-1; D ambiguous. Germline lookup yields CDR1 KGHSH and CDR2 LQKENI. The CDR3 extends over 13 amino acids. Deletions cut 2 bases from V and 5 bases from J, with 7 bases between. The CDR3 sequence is CASSPYINNEQFF. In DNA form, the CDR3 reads TGTGCCAGCTCACCATACATAAACAATGAGCAGTTCTTC.

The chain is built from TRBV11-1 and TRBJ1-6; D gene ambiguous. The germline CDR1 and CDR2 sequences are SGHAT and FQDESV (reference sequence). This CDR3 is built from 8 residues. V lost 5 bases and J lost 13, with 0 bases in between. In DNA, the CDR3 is TGTGCCAGCAGCCCCCTCCACTTT. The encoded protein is CASSPLHF.

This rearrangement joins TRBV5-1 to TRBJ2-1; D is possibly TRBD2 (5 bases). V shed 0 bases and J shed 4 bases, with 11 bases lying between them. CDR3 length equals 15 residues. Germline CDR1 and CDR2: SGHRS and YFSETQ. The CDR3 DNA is TGCGCCAGCAGCTTGGGTGGGAGAAAATACAATGAGCAGTTCTTC. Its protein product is CASSLGGRKYNEQFF. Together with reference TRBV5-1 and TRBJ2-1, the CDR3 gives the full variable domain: KAGVTQTPRYLIKTRGQQVTLSCSPISGHRSVSWYQQTPGQGLQFLFEYFSETQRNKGNFPGRFSGRQFSNSRSEMNVSTLELGDSALYLCASSLGGRKYNEQFFGPGTRLTVL.

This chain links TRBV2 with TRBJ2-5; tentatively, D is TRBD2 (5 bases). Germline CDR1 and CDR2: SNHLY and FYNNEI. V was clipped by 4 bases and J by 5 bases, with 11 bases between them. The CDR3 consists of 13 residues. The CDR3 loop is CASSGGTGETQYF. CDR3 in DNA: TGTGCCAGCAGTGGCGGAACGGGGGAGACCCAGTACTTC.

This chain's CDR3 is CSVEAATYEQYF. The CDR3 nucleotides read TGCAGCGTTGAGGCAGCCACCTACGAGCAGTACTTC. J is TRBJ2-7 and V is TRBV29-1; no clear D gene. Germline V gene lookup returns CDR1 SQVTM and CDR2 ANQGSEA. V was shortened by 3 bases and J by 2 bases, with 8 bases between the two germline ends. The CDR3 spans 12 residues.

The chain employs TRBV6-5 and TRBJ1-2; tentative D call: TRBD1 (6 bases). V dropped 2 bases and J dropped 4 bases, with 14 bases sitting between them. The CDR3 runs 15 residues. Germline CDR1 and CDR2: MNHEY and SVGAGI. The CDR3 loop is CASSYGAGVPYGYTF. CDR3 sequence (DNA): TGTGCCAGCAGTTACGGGGCAGGGGTCCCCTATGGCTACACCTTC.

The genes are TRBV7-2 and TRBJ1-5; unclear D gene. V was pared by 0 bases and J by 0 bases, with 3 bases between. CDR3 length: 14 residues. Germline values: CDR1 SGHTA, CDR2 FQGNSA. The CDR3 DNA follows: TGTGCCAGCAGCTTAGCTGTTAGCAATCAGCCCCAGCATTTT. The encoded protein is CASSLAVSNQPQHF.

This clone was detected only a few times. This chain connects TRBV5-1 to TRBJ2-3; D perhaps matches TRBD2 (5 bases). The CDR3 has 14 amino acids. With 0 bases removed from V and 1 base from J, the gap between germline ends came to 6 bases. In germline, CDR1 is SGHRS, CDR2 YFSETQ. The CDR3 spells CASSLEEGTDTQYF. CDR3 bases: TGCGCCAGCAGCTTGGAGGAGGGCACAGATACGCAGTATTTT.

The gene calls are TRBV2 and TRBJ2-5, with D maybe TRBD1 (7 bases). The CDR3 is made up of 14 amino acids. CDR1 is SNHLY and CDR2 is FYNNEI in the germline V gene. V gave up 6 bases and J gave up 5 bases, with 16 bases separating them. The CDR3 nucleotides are TGTGCCAGCAGCCCACAACCAGGGGGGGAGACCCAGTACTTC. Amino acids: CASSPQPGGETQYF.

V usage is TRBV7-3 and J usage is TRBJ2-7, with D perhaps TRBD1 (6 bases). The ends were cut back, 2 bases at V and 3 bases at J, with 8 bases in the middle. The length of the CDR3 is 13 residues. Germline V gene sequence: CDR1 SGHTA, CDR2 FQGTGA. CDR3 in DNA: TGTGCCAGCAGCTTAGGGGGCGGCTACGAGCAGTACTTC. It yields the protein CASSLGGGYEQYF.

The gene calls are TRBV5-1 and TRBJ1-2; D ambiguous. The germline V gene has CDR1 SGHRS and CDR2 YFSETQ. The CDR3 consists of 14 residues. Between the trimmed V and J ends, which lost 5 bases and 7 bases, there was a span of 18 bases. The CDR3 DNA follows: TGCGCCAGCAGGGCGAAGGCCACCGAGGGTGGCTACACCTTC. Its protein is CASRAKATEGGYTF.

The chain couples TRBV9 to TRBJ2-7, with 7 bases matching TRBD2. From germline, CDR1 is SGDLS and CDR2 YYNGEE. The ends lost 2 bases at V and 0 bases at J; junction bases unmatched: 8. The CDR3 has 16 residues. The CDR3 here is CASSVGGGDYSYEQYF. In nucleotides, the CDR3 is TGTGCCAGCAGCGTGGGGGGAGGGGACTACTCCTACGAGCAGTACTTC.